This T cell receptor (beta chain) was captured by sequencing in a study of follicular helper T cells after annual influenza vaccination. Sequenced by immunoSEQ multiplex PCR; TCRdb stores in-frame clones only, minus some. The data show roughly 7,000 clones, with around 75% seen just once and about 0.53% held by the top ten. Time point denoted: 2015-2016 season, 7 days after influenza vaccination. Germline lookup yields CDR1 DFQATT and CDR2 SNEGSKA (reference sequence). Trimming shortened V by 4 bases and J by 10 bases, and 13 bases separated the two germline ends. The CDR3 extends over 11 amino acids.

Sequences were derived from CXCR5- memory CD4+ T cells sorted from blood, sampled 7 days after influenza vaccination. This clonotype was sampled from an adult who received the influenza vaccine. The genes are TRBV20-1 and TRBJ1-1; no clear D. The CDR3 sequence: CSATTGVAAFF. Written as DNA, the CDR3 is TGCAGTGCTACAACCGGGGTAGCAGCTTTCTTT.